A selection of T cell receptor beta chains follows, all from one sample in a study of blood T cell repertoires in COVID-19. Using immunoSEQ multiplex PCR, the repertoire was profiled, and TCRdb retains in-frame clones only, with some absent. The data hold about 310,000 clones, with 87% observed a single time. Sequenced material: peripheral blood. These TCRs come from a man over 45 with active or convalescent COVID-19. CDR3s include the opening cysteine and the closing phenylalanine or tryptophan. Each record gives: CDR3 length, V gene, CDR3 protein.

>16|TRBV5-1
CASSLLAGGPDREQFF
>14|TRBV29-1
CSVVDTRYQETQYF
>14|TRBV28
CAIDPGQGREKLFF
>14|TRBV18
CASSPIDSPYEQYF
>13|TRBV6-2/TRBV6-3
CASSYLAGGTQYF
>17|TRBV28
CASSLWTGKRMNTEAFF
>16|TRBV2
CAVTSLTGEAGETQYF
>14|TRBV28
CASRLYWGDETQYF
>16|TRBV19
CASSRPLSGTWPEAFF
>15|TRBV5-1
CASSFGLAGQETQYF
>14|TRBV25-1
CASSAQGALVEQFF
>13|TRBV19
CASTLGNTGELFF
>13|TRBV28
CASSLDRYYGYTF
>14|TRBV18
CASSNQGEVTEAFF
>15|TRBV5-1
CASSFWGGGNEKLFF
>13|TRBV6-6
CASSAGQQETQYF
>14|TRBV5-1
CASSWDRPNTEAFF
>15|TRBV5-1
CASSLVGGLDYGYTF
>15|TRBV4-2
CASSPSGRREDTQYF
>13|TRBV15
CATSRERGYEQYF
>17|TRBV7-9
CASSSSNRGGRGNTIYF
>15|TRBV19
CASSSRTGFVDGYTF
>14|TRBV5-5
CASSLRTGQETQYF
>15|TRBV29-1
CSVEDQAGEGYGYTF
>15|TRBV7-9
CASSSRGQGGYGYTF
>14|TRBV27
CASSLTGANYGYTF
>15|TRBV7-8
CASSLSGHSYNEQFF
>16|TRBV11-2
CASSFDRRRGGNEQFF
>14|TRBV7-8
CASSLDRAQETQYF
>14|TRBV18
CASSPFAGGDEQYF
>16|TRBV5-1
CASSFDRGPATDTQYF